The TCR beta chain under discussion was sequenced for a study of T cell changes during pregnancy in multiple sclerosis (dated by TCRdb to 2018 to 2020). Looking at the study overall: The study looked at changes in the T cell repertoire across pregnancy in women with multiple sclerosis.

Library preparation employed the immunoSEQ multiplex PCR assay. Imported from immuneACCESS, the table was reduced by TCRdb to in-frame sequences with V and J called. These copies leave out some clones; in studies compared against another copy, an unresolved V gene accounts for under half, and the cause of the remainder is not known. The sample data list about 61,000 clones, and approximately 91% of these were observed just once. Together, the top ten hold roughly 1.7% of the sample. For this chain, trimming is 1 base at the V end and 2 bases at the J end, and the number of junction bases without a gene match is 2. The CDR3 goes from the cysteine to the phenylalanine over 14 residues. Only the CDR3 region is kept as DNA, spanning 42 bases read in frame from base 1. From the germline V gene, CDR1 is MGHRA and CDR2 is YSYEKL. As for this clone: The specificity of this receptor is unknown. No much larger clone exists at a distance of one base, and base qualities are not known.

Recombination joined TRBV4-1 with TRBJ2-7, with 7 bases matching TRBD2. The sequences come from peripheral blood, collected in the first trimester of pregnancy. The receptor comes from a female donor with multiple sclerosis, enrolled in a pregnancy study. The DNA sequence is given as TGCGCCAGCAGCCAAGGGGGACTAACCTACGAGCAGTACTTC. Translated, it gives CASSQGGLTYEQYF.